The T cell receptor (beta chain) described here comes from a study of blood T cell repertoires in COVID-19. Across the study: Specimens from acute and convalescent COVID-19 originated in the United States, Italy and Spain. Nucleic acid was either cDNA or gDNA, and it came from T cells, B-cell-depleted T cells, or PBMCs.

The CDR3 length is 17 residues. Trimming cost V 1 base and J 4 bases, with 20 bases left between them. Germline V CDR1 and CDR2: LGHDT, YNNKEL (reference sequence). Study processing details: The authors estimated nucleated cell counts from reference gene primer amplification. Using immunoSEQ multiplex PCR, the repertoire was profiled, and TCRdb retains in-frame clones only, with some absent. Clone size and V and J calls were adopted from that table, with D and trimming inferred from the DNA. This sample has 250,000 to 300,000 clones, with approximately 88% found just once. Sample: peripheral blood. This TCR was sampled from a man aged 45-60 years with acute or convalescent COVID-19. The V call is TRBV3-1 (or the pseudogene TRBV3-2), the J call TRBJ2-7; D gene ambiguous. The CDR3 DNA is TGTGCCAGCAGCCAAGTGTGGAGAGGCAGCCTGACTTACGAGCAGTACTTC. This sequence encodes CASSQVWRGSLTYEQYF.